This note documents a single T cell receptor (beta chain) sequence. These data are taken from a study of blood T cell repertoires in COVID-19. Across the whole study: Donors in the United States, Italy and Spain gave samples during acute or convalescent COVID-19. In each case, the material was cDNA or gDNA derived from T cells, B-cell-depleted T cells, or PBMCs.

This CDR3 has 14 amino acids. The V gene's germline CDR1 is LNHDA and CDR2 SQIVND (reference sequence). V was cut by 3 bases and J by 5 bases, with 14 bases left in between. In the study's own analysis: Estimation of nucleated cell counts relied on the amplification of reference gene primers. TCRdb's copy holds only in-frame clones and misses some; the assay was immunoSEQ multiplex PCR. That table is the source of V, J and clone size, and D and trimming were worked out from the DNA. The top ten clones hold approximately 4.3% of a sample with a few hundred thousand clones, about nine tenths of them seen once.

The clonotype comes from a man in his fifties or sixties who had recovered from COVID-19. This chain links TRBV19 with TRBJ2-7; TRBD1 is a possible D gene (6 bases). Material for sequencing was peripheral blood. The CDR3: CASSILQGDHEQYF. DNA for the CDR3: TGTGCCAGTAGTATTTTACAGGGTGACCACGAGCAGTACTTC.